The rows below give T cell receptor beta chains drawn from one sample of a study of blood T cell repertoires in COVID-19. Repertoires were generated with immunoSEQ multiplex PCR, while TCRdb's copy carries only in-frame clones and drops some. The sample yields roughly 420,000 clones, roughly 90% seen once. Sequenced: PBMCs or T cells enriched from blood (not recorded which). These receptor sequences come from a woman aged 25 to 39 with acute COVID-19. CDR3s include the opening cysteine and the closing phenylalanine or tryptophan. Fields, in order: V gene, D gene, J gene, CDR3 protein. A D gene is named only where the DNA matches it firmly.

V: TRBV7-8
D: -
J: TRBJ2-7
CDR3: CASSLESRGQYEQYF

V: TRBV5-1
D: TRBD1
J: TRBJ1-2
CDR3: CASSFQFTGEDGYTF

V: TRBV9
D: -
J: TRBJ2-7
CDR3: CASSPHTGTYEQYF

V: TRBV24-1
D: TRBD1
J: TRBJ1-1
CDR3: CATGTGTNTEAFF

V: TRBV3-1/TRBV3-2
D: TRBD1
J: TRBJ1-2
CDR3: CASSQSGGWVDGYTF

V: TRBV30
D: -
J: TRBJ1-2
CDR3: CASALRGNYGYTF

V: TRBV21-1
D: -
J: TRBJ2-2
CDR3: CASIVEDRNTGELFF

V: TRBV5-5
D: -
J: TRBJ1-5
CDR3: CASSQGGGMGQPQHF

V: TRBV19
D: -
J: TRBJ1-1
CDR3: CASSIWAPYTEAFF

V: TRBV4-1
D: -
J: TRBJ1-1
CDR3: CASSQPATGGPEAFF

V: TRBV18
D: TRBD2
J: TRBJ2-7
CDR3: CASSPRGVALLAGGPSYEQYF

V: TRBV2
D: -
J: TRBJ1-5
CDR3: CASVRDSNQPQHF

V: TRBV6-5
D: TRBD1
J: TRBJ1-2
CDR3: CASTLQGSYGYTF

V: TRBV6-2/TRBV6-3
D: -
J: TRBJ1-5
CDR3: CASSYFRDRSNQPQHF

V: TRBV5-1
D: -
J: TRBJ2-3
CDR3: CARCPRGGRPDTQYF

V: TRBV9
D: -
J: TRBJ2-7
CDR3: CASSRAGTTTYEQYF

V: TRBV2
D: -
J: TRBJ1-3
CDR3: CASNQGGGNTIYF

V: TRBV4-3
D: -
J: TRBJ2-5
CDR3: CASSQDHALGGEETQYF

V: TRBV9
D: TRBD1
J: TRBJ2-3
CDR3: CASSVSGGITDTQYF

V: TRBV11-3
D: TRBD2
J: TRBJ2-7
CDR3: CASSSHRTSGDAYEQYF

V: TRBV6-6
D: -
J: TRBJ2-7
CDR3: CASSYSDSTGRYEQYF

V: TRBV2
D: -
J: TRBJ1-3
CDR3: CASSGFPFSGNTIYF

V: TRBV19
D: TRBD1
J: TRBJ2-3
CDR3: CASSTRQGGSDTQYF

V: TRBV29-1
D: -
J: TRBJ2-3
CDR3: CSVRRGTDTQYF

V: TRBV7-3
D: -
J: TRBJ1-1
CDR3: CASSPQGSGSGTEAFF

V: TRBV7-3
D: TRBD1
J: TRBJ2-1
CDR3: CASSFSGQGAYNEQFF

V: TRBV7-2
D: -
J: TRBJ1-6
CDR3: CASSLAKYLSGAYNSPLHF

V: TRBV5-6
D: TRBD1
J: TRBJ2-1
CDR3: CASSLGFGTGMRNEQFF

V: TRBV11-2
D: -
J: TRBJ2-2
CDR3: CASSLVTGANTGELFF

V: TRBV25-1
D: TRBD1
J: TRBJ1-4
CDR3: CASSASDRGFNEKLFF

V: TRBV5-5
D: TRBD1
J: TRBJ2-2
CDR3: CASSSVTGGPGELFF

V: TRBV3-1/TRBV3-2
D: -
J: TRBJ2-6
CDR3: CASSQYGSGANVLTF

V: TRBV5-1
D: TRBD1
J: TRBJ1-4
CDR3: CASSVGGQGARKLFF

V: TRBV12-1
D: -
J: TRBJ1-2
CDR3: CSSSFPPGTDYGYTF

V: TRBV29-1
D: -
J: TRBJ1-1
CDR3: CSVDVSAATEAFF

V: TRBV7-3
D: -
J: TRBJ2-2
CDR3: CASSPKGDNTGELFF

V: TRBV24-1
D: -
J: TRBJ2-1
CDR3: CATSDSTGSSYNEQFF

V: TRBV5-1
D: TRBD1
J: TRBJ1-5
CDR3: CASSPGTGNQPQHF

V: TRBV10-1
D: TRBD1
J: TRBJ1-2
CDR3: CASSESNYGTVRLPLNGYTF

V: TRBV3-1/TRBV3-2
D: -
J: TRBJ2-7
CDR3: CASSQRGGQGSYEQYF

V: TRBV6-5
D: TRBD2
J: TRBJ2-3
CDR3: CASSPTSQIDTQYF

V: TRBV30
D: TRBD1
J: TRBJ1-5
CDR3: CAWSVDRVQPQHF

V: TRBV2
D: TRBD2
J: TRBJ2-3
CDR3: CASSERRGGPSTDTQYF

V: TRBV18
D: -
J: TRBJ1-4
CDR3: CASSPLQGNSEKLFF

V: TRBV10-3
D: TRBD1
J: TRBJ2-2
CDR3: CAISEPGQGSTGELFF

V: TRBV18
D: -
J: TRBJ1-5
CDR3: CASSPRSSSDSNQPQHF

V: TRBV3-1/TRBV3-2
D: TRBD2
J: TRBJ2-3
CDR3: CASSSRTSGGTRYSTDTQYF

V: TRBV5-1
D: TRBD2
J: TRBJ2-2
CDR3: CASSLDLAGGPGELFF

V: TRBV6-6
D: -
J: TRBJ1-5
CDR3: CASNREGPHQPQHF

V: TRBV5-6
D: -
J: TRBJ2-3
CDR3: CASSLLGTDTQYF

V: TRBV3-1/TRBV3-2
D: -
J: TRBJ1-1
CDR3: CASSPRTDTEAFF

V: TRBV7-8
D: -
J: TRBJ1-1
CDR3: CASSQIPDSANTEAFF

V: TRBV20-1
D: -
J: TRBJ2-3
CDR3: CSASALYQTRGGDTQYF